The entry below describes one T cell receptor beta chain. Its antigen target is currently unknown. There are no base qualities to consult, and no much larger clone falls within one base. The sample belongs to a study of response to subunit inactivated influenza vaccine (dated by TCRdb to 2017 to 2018). About the study as a whole: Deep quantitative T cell receptor repertoire profiling was used in the study to track responses to a trivalent subunit inactivated influenza vaccine.

General findings and caveats noted by the study authors: The authors proposed that each seasonal influenza vaccination may bring in only a limited number of new T cells.

V is trimmed back by 6 bases and J by 0 bases, and the junction contains 9 bases that no gene match accounts for. The germline V gene specifies ENHRY as CDR1 and SYGVKD as CDR2. Including cysteine and phenylalanine, the CDR3 has 16 amino acids. The DNA shown is the 48-base CDR3, in frame from base 1. Library preparation employed RT-PCR. This sample was sequenced with an Illumina HiSeq 2500. The public reads were run again by TCRdb, first through fastp at Q25 and then through MiXCR, and only productive beta chains were kept. Rows with one shared CDR3 protein collapse into an entry with the most common genes and DNA. Counted in this sample were roughly 790,000 distinct CDR3 sequences; roughly 20% of them appeared once. The top ten clonotypes cover roughly a tenth of the sample.

The sequenced sample was PBMCs from blood, obtained 4 to 6 days after vaccination. This clonotype was obtained from a man aged 45-65 years who received an inactivated influenza vaccine. Donor details come from another sample of the same person, matched by shared clones. The chain employs TRBV10-3 and TRBJ2-3, with TRBD1 matching 7 junction bases. The CDR3 protein is CAISVLPGQSTDTQYF. The nucleotide sequence reads as follows: TGTGCCATCAGCGTACTCCCGGGACAGAGCACAGATACGCAGTATTTT.